Below are 3 T cell receptor beta chains sequenced from a single sample in a study of T-cell memory formation after mild COVID-19. One entry per CDR3 protein, called by TCRdb with MiXCR from the 5' RACE reads. The data contain 500,000 to 600,000 distinct CDR3 sequences, 18% of them singletons. The sample comprised PBMCs or a T cell subset sorted from them (not recorded which). The receptors shown here come from an adult woman who had mild COVID-19 (a few samples of this study predate the infection). Cell type and time point are not known.

This chain connects TRBV6-5 to TRBJ2-7; D is uncertain. The CDR3 runs 16 residues. V lost 2 bases and J 3 bases, leaving 17 bases between the germline ends. Germline CDR1 is MNHEY and CDR2 is SVGAGI. CDR3 DNA sequence: TGTGCCAGCAGTTACGGTGTATTGGATGCGAACTACGAGCAGTACTTC. As protein: CASSYGVLDANYEQYF.

The CDR3, as DNA: TGTGCCAACGGGGAGGCCTTAGGTTCCGAGCAGTACTTC. This translates into CANGEALGSEQYF. J is TRBJ2-7 and V is TRBV6-2 or TRBV6-3; tentative D call: TRBD2 (6 bases). There are 13 residues in the CDR3. V lost 10 bases to trimming and J lost 6 bases, with 19 bases between them. The germline gives CDR1 MNHEY, CDR2 SVGEGT.

This clonotype came up a few times. The genes are TRBV7-8 and TRBJ2-1; perhaps TRBD1 as D (5 bases). Germline V gives CDR1 SGHVS, CDR2 FQNEAQ. The CDR3 sequence is 16 residues long. The V end was cut by 1 base, the J end by 6 bases, with 16 bases between. The CDR3 region has the DNA TGTGCCAGCAGCTTAGAGCTGGTCCTGGGGCGCAATGAGCAGTTCTTC. This gives the protein CASSLELVLGRNEQFF. Variable domain in full (rest from reference TRBV7-8 and TRBJ2-1): GAGVSQSPRYKVAKRGQDVALRCDPISGHVSLFWYQQALGQGPEFLTYFQNEAQLDKSGLPSDRFFAERPEGSVSTLKIQRTQQEDSAVYLCASSLELVLGRNEQFFGPGTRLTVL.